This T cell receptor (beta chain) was captured in a study of beta chain features in type 1 diabetes. Study-wide results and caveats: All four CD4+ subsets of Type 1 diabetes patients contained TCRB CDR3s that were moderately but significantly shorter.

The isolated RNA, all of it, was reverse transcribed, so expressed TCRB transcripts were what got sequenced. Sequencing was performed with immunoSEQ multiplex PCR; in TCRdb, only in-frame clones are kept and a portion is missing. Here the sample spans about 160,000 clones, around 10% being singletons. In regard to this clone: The target antigen is unknown.

This sequence was found in a man aged 25 to 40 with type 1 diabetes. Sequenced sample: central memory CD4+ T cells from blood.

The CDR3 DNA sequence: TGTGCCAGCAGCGGGGGGCAATGGAATCAGCCCCAGCATTTT. This sequence encodes CASSGGQWNQPQHF. This chain joins TRBV9 and TRBJ1-5; maybe TRBD1 (6 bases). The CDR3 runs 14 residues. Trimming left V 3 bases short and J 4 bases short, with 11 bases between. The germline V gene has CDR1 SGDLS and CDR2 YYNGEE.